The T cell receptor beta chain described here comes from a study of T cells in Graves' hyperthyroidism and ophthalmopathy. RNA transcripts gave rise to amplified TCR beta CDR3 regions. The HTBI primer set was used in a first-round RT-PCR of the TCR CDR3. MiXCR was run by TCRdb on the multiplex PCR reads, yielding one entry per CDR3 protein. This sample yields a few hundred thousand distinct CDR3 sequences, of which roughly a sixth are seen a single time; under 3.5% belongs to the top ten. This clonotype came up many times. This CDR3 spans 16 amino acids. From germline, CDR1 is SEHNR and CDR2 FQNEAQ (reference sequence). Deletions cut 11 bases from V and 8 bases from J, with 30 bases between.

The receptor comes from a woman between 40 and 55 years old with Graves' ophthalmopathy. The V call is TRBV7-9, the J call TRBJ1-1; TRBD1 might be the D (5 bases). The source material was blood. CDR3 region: CASGVLEGQGDPEAFF. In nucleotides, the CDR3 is TGTGCCTCGGGGGTCCTCGAGGGGCAGGGCGACCCCGAAGCTTTCTTT.